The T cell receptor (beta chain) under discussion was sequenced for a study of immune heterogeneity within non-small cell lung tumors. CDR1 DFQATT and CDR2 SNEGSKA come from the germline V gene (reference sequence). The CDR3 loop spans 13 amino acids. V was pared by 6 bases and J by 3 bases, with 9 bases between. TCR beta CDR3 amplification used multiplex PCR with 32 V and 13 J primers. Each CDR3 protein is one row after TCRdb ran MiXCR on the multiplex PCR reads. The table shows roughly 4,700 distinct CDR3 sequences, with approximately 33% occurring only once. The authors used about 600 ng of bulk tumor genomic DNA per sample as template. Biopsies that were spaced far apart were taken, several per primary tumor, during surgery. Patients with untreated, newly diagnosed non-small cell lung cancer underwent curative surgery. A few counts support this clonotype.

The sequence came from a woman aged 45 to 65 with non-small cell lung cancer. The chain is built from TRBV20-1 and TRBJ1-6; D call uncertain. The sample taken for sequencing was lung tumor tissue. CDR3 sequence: CSALRDYNSPLHF. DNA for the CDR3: TGCAGTGCCCTACGGGACTATAATTCACCCCTCCACTTT.